These T cell receptor beta chains were read from a single sample in a study of cytomegalovirus exposure and HLA in healthy donors. Some clones are missing from TCRdb's copy, which holds only in-frame ones; the method was immunoSEQ multiplex PCR. In the table there are under 150,000 clones, 65% to 85% of which are singletons. The sample comprised PBMCs. The receptor source for this set is a man in his fifties or sixties in good health and CMV-seronegative. CDR3s include the opening cysteine and the closing phenylalanine or tryptophan. A D gene is named only where the DNA matches it firmly. Only some rows state a clone size, as once, few, many or a class for expanded clones.

clone size	V gene	D gene	J gene	CDR3 DNA	CDR3 protein
.	TRBV29-1	.	TRBJ2-6	TGCAGCGTTGAATCCCCGGGATCTGGGGCCAACGTCCTGACTTTC	CSVESPGSGANVLTF
once	TRBV27	TRBD1	TRBJ2-3	TGTGCCTCCAAGATGACAGGGTTTTTAGATACGCAGTATTTT	CASKMTGFLDTQYF
.	TRBV19	TRBD2	TRBJ2-1	TGTGCCAGTAGTGCCGCACCGGGACTAGCGGGAGGAAGCTCCTACAATGAGCAGTTCTTC	CASSAAPGLAGGSSYNEQFF
once	TRBV18	TRBD1	TRBJ1-1	TGTGCCAGCTCATCTAACAGGGGGCCGAACACTGAAGCTTTCTTT	CASSSNRGPNTEAFF
.	TRBV6-1	.	TRBJ1-2	TGTGCCAGCAGCGGGCTGGACAGTTCAAACTATGGCTACACCTTC	CASSGLDSSNYGYTF
.	TRBV5-1	TRBD2	TRBJ2-5	TGCGCCAGCAGCGTTCAACTAGCGGGAGAGGGAGAGACCCAGTACTTC	CASSVQLAGEGETQYF
.	TRBV5-6	TRBD1	TRBJ2-7	TGTGCCAGCAGCTTGGTGACAGGGTTGAGCTACGAGCAGTACTTC	CASSLVTGLSYEQYF
.	TRBV20-1	.	TRBJ2-7	TGCAGTGCTAGACTGGGGGGACAGCAGTACTTC	CSARLGGQQYF
.	TRBV28	TRBD1	TRBJ1-5	TGTGCCAGCAGTTTTAGGGACAGGGGTCAGCCCCAGCATTTT	CASSFRDRGQPQHF
.	TRBV27	TRBD1	TRBJ1-1	TGTGCCAGCAGTTCCCCCGGGACAGGTCGATTGGGGACTGAAGCTTTCTTT	CASSSPGTGRLGTEAFF
.	TRBV29-1	.	TRBJ2-3	TGCAGCGTTTCTGGAGGGACCACGTTGGTAGATACGCAGTATTTT	CSVSGGTTLVDTQYF
few	TRBV5-8	.	TRBJ1-4	TGTGCCAGCAGCCCCCGACGGGAGGGAAAACTGTTTTTT	CASSPRREGKLFF
.	TRBV7-7	TRBD2	TRBJ2-7	TGTGCTAGCAGCTTAGCGCCGGTTAGCGGGAGGGCTTTTTACGAGCAGTACTTC	CASSLAPVSGRAFYEQYF
.	TRBV7-8	TRBD1	TRBJ1-4	TGTGCCAGCAGCTTTCCGGGACAGCGCTGGCTGTTTTTT	CASSFPGQRWLFF
.	TRBV19	.	TRBJ2-3	TGTGCCAGTAGTATAAGTCTGGAGAGGAGCACAGATACGCAGTATTTT	CASSISLERSTDTQYF
.	TRBV7-3	.	TRBJ2-3	TGTGCCAGCAGCTCCTCCGGGTTGCGGGGAACTAGCACAGATACGCAGTATTTT	CASSSSGLRGTSTDTQYF
.	TRBV2	.	TRBJ1-1	TGTGCCAGCCCGAAGGGGGGGAAGAACACTGAAGCTTTCTTT	CASPKGGKNTEAFF
.	TRBV6-1	TRBD1	TRBJ1-6	TGTGCCAGCAGTGCGTTGGGACAGGTGAACCCTAATTCACCCCTCCACTTT	CASSALGQVNPNSPLHF
.	TRBV13	TRBD2	TRBJ2-5	TGTGCCAGCAGCTCCCGTAATAGCGGGAGGGCCGGGACCCAGTACTTC	CASSSRNSGRAGTQYF
.	TRBV7-3	.	TRBJ1-1	TGTGCCAGCAGCGAACGGGGGGGGAACACTGAAGCTTTCTTT	CASSERGGNTEAFF
.	TRBV30	.	TRBJ1-2	TGTGCCTGGAACAAAGGGGGGGCTAACTATGGCTACACCTTC	CAWNKGGANYGYTF
.	TRBV19	TRBD2	TRBJ2-1	TGTGCCAGTAGTATTATAAGCACTAGCGGGAGGGCCGGTGAGCAGTTCTTC	CASSIISTSGRAGEQFF
.	TRBV21-1	.	TRBJ1-5	TGTGCCAGCAGCAAAAGGCAGGGGACTCAGCCCCAGCATTTT	CASSKRQGTQPQHF
.	TRBV5-1	.	TRBJ2-5	TGCGCCAGCAGCTCTCTAGCACAAGAGACCCAGTACTTC	CASSSLAQETQYF
.	TRBV7-2	.	TRBJ1-2	TGTGCCAGCAGCTTAGCAGCTGGGGAGGGTGGCTACACCTTC	CASSLAAGEGGYTF
.	TRBV6-1	TRBD1	TRBJ2-7	TGTGCCAGCAGTGCCGACAGGGGGCTCTACGAGCAGTACTTC	CASSADRGLYEQYF
few	TRBV10-1	TRBD1	TRBJ2-2	TGCGCCAGCAGTCCCCCGGGACAGGGAAACGGGGAGCTGTTTTTT	CASSPPGQGNGELFF
.	TRBV6-5	.	TRBJ2-2	TGTGCCAGCAGCCCTGGGGGCGGAACCGGGGAGCTGTTTTTT	CASSPGGGTGELFF
.	TRBV6-1	.	TRBJ1-6	TGTGCCGGCTCGGGACTCGGGGATTCACCCCTCCACTTT	CAGSGLGDSPLHF
.	TRBV5-4	TRBD1	TRBJ2-7	TGTGCCAGCAGCTCCGGGACAGGTGCATACGAGCAGTACTTC	CASSSGTGAYEQYF
.	TRBV7-8	TRBD2	TRBJ2-1	TGTGCCAGCAGCTCCCCGGGGAGGGAAGGGGATGAGCAGTTCTTC	CASSSPGREGDEQFF
few	TRBV5-6	TRBD1	TRBJ2-3	TGTGCCAGCAGCACCCGGACAGGGATCAGGAGCGCAGATACGCAGTATTTT	CASSTRTGIRSADTQYF
once	TRBV6-5	.	TRBJ1-4	TGTGCCAGCAGTTACTTACAGGGCTTTGAAAAACTGGTTTTT	CASSYLQGFEKLVF
.	TRBV27	.	TRBJ2-7	TGTGCCAGCAGTTTCACAGGACCTTACGAGCAGTACTTC	CASSFTGPYEQYF
.	TRBV10-1	TRBD1	TRBJ1-1	TGCGCCAGCCGCCCGCAGGGGGGAATGAACACTGAAGCTTTCTTT	CASRPQGGMNTEAFF
.	TRBV19	.	TRBJ1-4	TGTGCCAGTAGTATAGGAGGGTGGGCCAAATTTGAAAAACTGTTTTTT	CASSIGGWAKFEKLFF
.	TRBV5-1	.	TRBJ1-4	TGCGCCAGCAGCTCCCGGACGGGGATTAATGAAAAACTGTTTTTT	CASSSRTGINEKLFF